This entry lists 18 T cell receptor beta chains sequenced from one sample in a study of early T cells in non-severe SARS-CoV-2 infection. TCRdb itself ran the 5' RACE reads through MiXCR, one entry per CDR3 protein. The sample yields tens of thousands of distinct CDR3 sequences, approximately 10% seen once. Sequencing input: whole blood. These receptors were collected from an adult who was a healthcare worker with PCR-confirmed SARS-CoV-2 infection or an uninfected control (not recorded which).

In regard to this clonotype: A read error is possible here, since a much larger clone lies one base away. This rearrangement joins TRBV19 to TRBJ1-2; D remains ambiguous. This CDR3 is built from 16 residues. Per germline, CDR1 LNHDA and CDR2 SQIVND (reference sequence). In DNA form, the CDR3 reads TGTACCAGTAGTATGGGAAATTCCCTCGATAGCCGTGGCTACACCTTC. It yields the protein CTSSMGNSLDSRGYTF.

The rearrangement joins TRBV5-5 to TRBJ1-1; unclear D gene. This CDR3 spans 13 amino acids. Between the trimmed V and J ends, which lost 0 bases and 7 bases, there was a span of 10 bases. From germline, CDR1 is SGHKS and CDR2 YYEKEE (reference sequence). The CDR3 DNA is TGTGCCAGCAGCTTGGGGCCAGGATTTGAAGCTTTCTTT. Protein: CASSLGPGFEAFF.

The sample holds a few counts of this clonotype. V usage is TRBV29-1 and J usage is TRBJ2-1; D might be TRBD2 (6 bases). The CDR3 consists of 12 residues. With 4 bases removed from V and 5 bases from J, the gap between germline ends came to 9 bases. The germline V gene has CDR1 SQVTM and CDR2 ANQGSEA. CDR3 sequence reads: CSVGTIDNEQFF. The CDR3 DNA reads as TGCAGCGTTGGGACTATCGACAATGAGCAGTTCTTC.

Comment on this clonotype: A much larger clone lies one base from this, so it may be a read error. The chain couples TRBV9 to TRBJ2-7; 7 bases are shared with TRBD1. Looked up from germline, CDR1 is SGDLS and CDR2 is YYNGEE. The CDR3 totals 14 residues. The V segment lost 4 bases and the J segment 5 bases; nucleotides outside the gene matches: 9. CDR3 DNA sequence: TGTGCCAGCAGCTACACCGGGACAGCCCACGAGCAGTACTTC. This translates into CASSYTGTAHEQYF.

The rearrangement links TRBV7-3 to TRBJ2-3; a weak D match, TRBD1 (6 bases). The CDR3 contains 13 residues. Germline lookup yields CDR1 SGHTA and CDR2 FQGTGA. V lost 5 bases and J 6 bases, leaving 12 bases between the germline ends. The CDR3 sequence: CASSTTGPDTQYF. Here the CDR3 DNA reads TGTGCCAGCAGCACCACAGGGCCCGATACGCAGTATTTT.

The chain uses TRBV27 and TRBJ2-7, with 9 nucleotides matching TRBD1. V lost 0 bases to trimming and J lost 0 bases; unmatched junction nucleotides: 3. CDR1 is MNHEY, CDR2 SMNVEV, per germline (reference sequence). CDR3 length: 16 residues. The CDR3 reads CASSLSGTGYSYEQYF. The CDR3 DNA reads as TGTGCCAGCAGTTTATCCGGGACAGGGTACTCCTACGAGCAGTACTTC.

There are a few counts of this clonotype. The genes are TRBV7-9 and TRBJ2-7; the D is unclear. Germline CDR1 is SEHNR and CDR2 is FQNEAQ (reference sequence). The CDR3 is 13 amino acids. Trimming took 5 bases from V and 2 from J, leaving 10 bases between them. The CDR3 DNA sequence: TGTGCCAGCAGCCGACATCCACCCTACGAGCAGTACTTC. Translating gives CASSRHPPYEQYF.

A few counts support this clonotype. The chain has TRBV7-9 and TRBJ2-7, with TRBD2 matching over 8 bases. Germline CDR1 and CDR2: SEHNR and FQNEAQ (reference sequence). J gave up 12 bases and V 9 bases, and 13 bases lay outside the gene matches. CDR3 length equals 12 residues. The CDR3: CASVKGAGEMYF. The CDR3, as DNA: TGTGCCAGTGTAAAGGGAGCGGGAGAAATGTACTTC.

The chain joins TRBV29-1 to TRBJ2-2; possible D gene TRBD1, 5 bases. The CDR3 consists of 14 residues. Per germline, CDR1 SQVTM and CDR2 ANQGSEA. V was cut by 4 bases and J by 3 bases, with 12 bases left in between. DNA of the CDR3: TGCAGCGTTGCCCCAGGGCAGGACACCGGGGAGCTGTTTTTT. Translating gives CSVAPGQDTGELFF.

This clonotype was counted only a few times. The chain is built from TRBV20-1 and TRBJ2-1; D possibly uses TRBD1 or TRBD2 (5 bases each). Trimming left V 5 bases short and J 8 bases short, with 13 bases between. Germline-derived CDR1 and CDR2 are DFQATT and SNEGSKA (reference sequence). This CDR3 is built from 12 residues. The CDR3 is CSALVGRDEQFF. The CDR3 nucleotides read TGCAGTGCTCTAGTGGGACGCGATGAGCAGTTCTTC.

V and J are TRBV6-1 and TRBJ1-1; D ambiguous. The CDR3 totals 12 residues. V shed 2 bases and J shed 6 bases, with 7 bases lying between them. Germline V CDR1 and CDR2: MNHNS, SASEGT. CDR3: CASSESGPEAFF. The CDR3 nucleotides read TGTGCCAGCAGTGAAAGCGGTCCTGAAGCTTTCTTT.

This clonotype was seen many times. V and J are TRBV20-1 and TRBJ1-5, with no clear D. This CDR3 has 14 amino acids. V was pared by 0 bases and J by 0 bases, with 6 bases between. Germline V gene lookup returns CDR1 DFQATT and CDR2 SNEGSKA (reference sequence). As DNA, the CDR3 is TGCAGTGCTAGAGAATCGCTTAGCAATCAGCCCCAGCATTTT. It is translated as CSARESLSNQPQHF.

V usage is TRBV12-3 or TRBV12-4 and J usage is TRBJ2-1; 16 positions agree with TRBD2. V dropped 6 bases and J dropped 8; count of bases not matched to a gene: 7. The CDR3 length is 16 residues. The CDR3 loop reads CASSSGTSGRAYEQFF. DNA of the CDR3: TGTGCCAGCAGCTCCGGGACTAGCGGGAGGGCATATGAGCAGTTCTTC.

This clonotype turned up a few times. The V call is TRBV27, the J call TRBJ1-1; possibly TRBD1 for D (5 bases). CDR1 is MNHEY and CDR2 is SMNVEV in the germline V gene (reference sequence). With 4 bases removed from V and 1 base from J, the gap between germline ends came to 10 bases. This CDR3 region has 14 residues. CDR3 sequence reads: CASSWGKTNTEAFF. The CDR3 DNA follows: TGTGCCAGCAGTTGGGGGAAGACGAACACTGAAGCTTTCTTT.

This clonotype was observed at least ten times. The chain has TRBV10-3 and TRBJ2-3; possible D gene TRBD2, 6 bases. V was trimmed by 6 bases and J by 2 bases, leaving 15 bases between them. This CDR3 has 15 residues. In germline, CDR1 is ENHRY, CDR2 SYGVKD. CDR3 sequence (DNA): TGTGCCATCAGCTTCACTAGCTCCGACACAGATACGCAGTATTTT. Protein product: CAISFTSSDTDTQYF.

In this sample, this clonotype turned up many times. The chain employs TRBV6-6 and TRBJ2-1; D not certain. V shed 2 bases and J shed 1 base, with 6 bases lying between them. The CDR3 has 14 residues. Germline CDR1 reads MNHNY; CDR2 reads SVGAGI (reference sequence). The CDR3 loop is CASSYGWSYNEQFF. The CDR3 nucleotides are TGTGCCAGCAGTTACGGGTGGTCCTACAATGAGCAGTTCTTC.

The CDR3 region has the DNA TGCGCCAGCAGCTTAAACAGGGGCTCTGGGGCCAACGTCCTGACTTTC. Translated, it gives CASSLNRGSGANVLTF. The V and J genes are TRBV5-1 and TRBJ2-6; 7 bases line up with TRBD1. V lost 2 bases and J lost 0; bases outside the gene matches: 2. The CDR3 consists of 16 residues. CDR1 is SGHRS, CDR2 YFSETQ, per germline. The full variable domain, completed using reference TRBV5-1 and TRBJ2-6, is KAGVTQTPRYLIKTRGQQVTLSCSPISGHRSVSWYQQTPGQGLQFLFEYFSETQRNKGNFPGRFSGRQFSNSRSEMNVSTLELGDSALYLCASSLNRGSGANVLTFGAGSRLTVL.

This clonotype came up many times. The chain joins TRBV6-1 to TRBJ2-1, with TRBD2 matching over 8 bases. After removal of 6 bases from V and 6 bases from J, the junction contained 10 bases not matched to a gene. The CDR3 consists of 15 residues. CDR1 and CDR2 from the germline V gene are MNHNS and SASEGT. CDR3 sequence reads: CASSPGLGASNEQFF. CDR3 nucleotides: TGTGCCAGCAGCCCGGGACTAGGTGCTTCCAATGAGCAGTTCTTC.